Listed below are T cell receptor beta chains from one sample, sequenced in a study of blood T cell repertoires in COVID-19. Assay: immunoSEQ multiplex PCR; the TCRdb copy retains only in-frame clones and omits some. The sample lists over 150,000 clones; about 85% were seen once. The sample was peripheral blood. The receptors derive from a man aged 25-45 years with acute or convalescent COVID-19. Each CDR3 is given with its conserved first and last residue. The D gene is left open where the match is weak. Only part of the rows carry a size: once, few, many, or a class if the clone is expanded.

clone size: NA; J gene: TRBJ1-1; V gene: TRBV7-3; D gene: TRBD1; CDR3 protein: CASSSGQGVKAFF; CDR3 DNA: TGTGCCAGCAGCTCGGGACAGGGGGTTAAAGCTTTCTTT
clone size: once; J gene: TRBJ2-7; V gene: TRBV21-1; D gene: NA; CDR3 protein: CASRPGLAGLITTREQYF; CDR3 DNA: TGTGCCAGCAGACCTGGACTAGCGGGCCTGATAACTACTCGCGAGCAGTACTTC
clone size: NA; J gene: TRBJ1-5; V gene: TRBV5-1; D gene: NA; CDR3 protein: CASSLNGEAGQPQHF; CDR3 DNA: TGCGCCAGCAGCCTTAATGGGGAGGCGGGGCAGCCCCAGCATTTT
clone size: NA; J gene: TRBJ1-3; V gene: TRBV2; D gene: NA; CDR3 protein: CASSDGETSGNTIYF; CDR3 DNA: TGTGCCAGCAGTGATGGGGAGACCTCTGGAAACACCATATATTTT
clone size: NA; J gene: TRBJ1-2; V gene: TRBV5-4; D gene: TRBD1; CDR3 protein: CASSPDRGFYGYTF; CDR3 DNA: TGTGCCAGCAGCCCGGACAGGGGATTCTATGGCTACACCTTC
clone size: NA; J gene: TRBJ2-1; V gene: TRBV5-8; D gene: NA; CDR3 protein: CASSSPRPARGYNEQFF; CDR3 DNA: TGTGCCAGCAGCTCCCCACGTCCGGCGCGGGGTTACAATGAGCAGTTCTTC
clone size: NA; J gene: TRBJ1-2; V gene: TRBV5-1; D gene: NA; CDR3 protein: CASSPGDYGYTF; CDR3 DNA: TGCGCCAGCAGCCCAGGGGACTATGGCTACACCTTC
clone size: NA; J gene: TRBJ1-2; V gene: TRBV20-1; D gene: TRBD1; CDR3 protein: CSASGGQVNNYGYTF; CDR3 DNA: TGCAGTGCTAGTGGGGGACAGGTCAACAACTATGGCTACACCTTC
clone size: NA; J gene: TRBJ1-2; V gene: TRBV28; D gene: NA; CDR3 protein: CASSLQGIGYTF; CDR3 DNA: TGTGCCAGCAGTTTACAGGGTATTGGCTACACCTTC
clone size: once; J gene: TRBJ1-5; V gene: TRBV3-1/TRBV3-2; D gene: NA; CDR3 protein: CASSQSEGARPQHF; CDR3 DNA: TGTGCCAGCAGCCAGAGTGAAGGGGCGCGCCCCCAGCATTTT
clone size: once; J gene: TRBJ2-7; V gene: TRBV7-6; D gene: NA; CDR3 protein: CASSLEGGVYEQYF; CDR3 DNA: TGTGCCAGCAGCTTAGAGGGGGGGGTATACGAGCAGTACTTC
clone size: NA; J gene: TRBJ1-5; V gene: TRBV7-2; D gene: NA; CDR3 protein: CASSQWGLYQPQHF; CDR3 DNA: TGTGCCAGCAGCCAGTGGGGCCTTTATCAGCCCCAGCATTTT
clone size: NA; J gene: TRBJ2-7; V gene: TRBV21-1; D gene: NA; CDR3 protein: CANVPGETGYYEQYF; CDR3 DNA: TGTGCCAACGTCCCCGGCGAGACAGGCTACTACGAGCAGTACTTC
clone size: NA; J gene: TRBJ2-7; V gene: TRBV21-1; D gene: NA; CDR3 protein: CASSTPGRKDGEGSYEQYF; CDR3 DNA: TGTGCCAGCAGCACCCCGGGCAGAAAGGACGGGGAGGGAAGCTACGAGCAGTACTTC
clone size: NA; J gene: TRBJ1-1; V gene: TRBV18; D gene: TRBD1; CDR3 protein: CASSPGQGAFAEAFF; CDR3 DNA: TGTGCCAGCTCACCAGGACAGGGGGCTTTCGCTGAAGCTTTCTTT
clone size: NA; J gene: TRBJ2-1; V gene: TRBV7-3; D gene: TRBD1; CDR3 protein: CASRYPGQGHGEQFF; CDR3 DNA: TGTGCCAGCAGGTATCCGGGACAGGGTCATGGAGAGCAGTTCTTC
clone size: NA; J gene: TRBJ1-1; V gene: TRBV19; D gene: NA; CDR3 protein: CASGGLNTEAFF; CDR3 DNA: TGTGCCAGTGGGGGGTTGAACACTGAAGCTTTCTTT
clone size: NA; J gene: TRBJ2-1; V gene: TRBV5-8; D gene: NA; CDR3 protein: CASRKGGSYNEQFF; CDR3 DNA: TGTGCCAGCAGAAAAGGGGGCTCCTACAATGAGCAGTTCTTC
clone size: once; J gene: TRBJ1-5; V gene: TRBV5-1; D gene: TRBD1; CDR3 protein: CASSLGTGGADQPQHF; CDR3 DNA: TGCGCCAGCAGCTTGGGGACAGGGGGCGCGGATCAGCCCCAGCATTTT
clone size: NA; J gene: TRBJ1-2; V gene: TRBV7-2; D gene: NA; CDR3 protein: CASSSRRYYGYTF; CDR3 DNA: TGTGCCAGCAGCTCGAGGCGTTACTATGGCTACACCTTC
clone size: NA; J gene: TRBJ2-2; V gene: TRBV30; D gene: TRBD2; CDR3 protein: CAWATVAGGPGELFF; CDR3 DNA: TGTGCCTGGGCTACTGTAGCGGGGGGGCCCGGGGAGCTGTTTTTT
clone size: NA; J gene: TRBJ2-7; V gene: TRBV6-2/TRBV6-3; D gene: NA; CDR3 protein: CASTPRYRAHEQYF; CDR3 DNA: TGTGCCAGCACCCCTCGGTACAGGGCCCACGAGCAGTACTTC
clone size: NA; J gene: TRBJ2-5; V gene: TRBV7-3; D gene: NA; CDR3 protein: CASSWGVGGETQYF; CDR3 DNA: TGTGCCAGCAGCTGGGGCGTCGGTGGGGAGACCCAGTACTTC
clone size: NA; J gene: TRBJ1-4; V gene: TRBV5-5; D gene: NA; CDR3 protein: CASILVELFF; CDR3 DNA: TGTGCCAGCATCTTGGTAGAACTGTTTTTT
clone size: NA; J gene: TRBJ1-1; V gene: TRBV7-9; D gene: NA; CDR3 protein: CASRYVQTMNTEAFF; CDR3 DNA: TGTGCCAGCAGATACGTCCAGACAATGAACACTGAAGCTTTCTTT
clone size: NA; J gene: TRBJ2-7; V gene: TRBV7-9; D gene: TRBD1; CDR3 protein: CASSTGQGPYEQYF; CDR3 DNA: TGTGCCAGCAGCACCGGACAGGGCCCCTACGAGCAGTACTTC
clone size: few; J gene: TRBJ2-5; V gene: TRBV5-1; D gene: TRBD1; CDR3 protein: CASSPAGTGGQETQYF; CDR3 DNA: TGCGCCAGCAGCCCGGCTGGGACAGGGGGTCAAGAGACCCAGTACTTC
clone size: NA; J gene: TRBJ1-1; V gene: TRBV2; D gene: NA; CDR3 protein: CASSGDPGTPVTEAFF; CDR3 DNA: TGTGCCAGCAGTGGAGATCCCGGGACTCCCGTCACTGAAGCTTTCTTT
clone size: NA; J gene: TRBJ1-4; V gene: TRBV5-1; D gene: NA; CDR3 protein: CASTGQPTNEKLFF; CDR3 DNA: TGCGCCAGCACAGGGCAGCCAACTAATGAAAAACTGTTTTTT
clone size: NA; J gene: TRBJ2-7; V gene: TRBV28; D gene: TRBD2; CDR3 protein: CASGPGLALYEQYF; CDR3 DNA: TGTGCCAGCGGACCGGGACTAGCGTTGTACGAGCAGTACTTC
clone size: once; J gene: TRBJ2-7; V gene: TRBV2; D gene: TRBD1; CDR3 protein: CASKKGTGGLNEQYF; CDR3 DNA: TGTGCCAGCAAGAAAGGGACAGGGGGCTTAAACGAGCAGTACTTC
clone size: NA; J gene: TRBJ2-3; V gene: TRBV15; D gene: TRBD1; CDR3 protein: CATSRARTGGTDTQYF; CDR3 DNA: TGTGCCACCAGCAGGGCAAGGACAGGGGGAACAGATACGCAGTATTTT
clone size: NA; J gene: TRBJ2-2; V gene: TRBV2; D gene: NA; CDR3 protein: CVSGRHTGELFF; CDR3 DNA: TGCGTATCCGGGAGACACACCGGGGAGCTGTTTTTT
clone size: NA; J gene: TRBJ1-1; V gene: TRBV29-1; D gene: TRBD1; CDR3 protein: CSAGGQEGAFF; CDR3 DNA: TGCAGCGCTGGAGGACAGGAGGGAGCTTTCTTT
clone size: NA; J gene: TRBJ1-6; V gene: TRBV2; D gene: NA; CDR3 protein: CASRLDRYNSPLHF; CDR3 DNA: TGTGCCAGCAGACTTGACAGGTATAATTCACCCCTCCACTTT
clone size: NA; J gene: TRBJ1-1; V gene: TRBV15; D gene: TRBD1; CDR3 protein: CATSRDRDRVWNTEAFF; CDR3 DNA: TGTGCCACCAGCAGAGACCGCGACAGGGTATGGAACACTGAAGCTTTCTTT
clone size: NA; J gene: TRBJ1-5; V gene: TRBV4-2; D gene: NA; CDR3 protein: CASSQEGGGLGEPQHF; CDR3 DNA: TGTGCCAGCAGCCAAGAGGGCGGGGGACTCGGGGAGCCCCAGCATTTT
clone size: NA; J gene: TRBJ2-3; V gene: TRBV6-5; D gene: NA; CDR3 protein: CASKESRGTDTQYF; CDR3 DNA: TGTGCCAGCAAGGAATCGAGGGGGACAGATACGCAGTATTTT
clone size: NA; J gene: TRBJ1-4; V gene: TRBV6-5; D gene: NA; CDR3 protein: CASSYKAGEKLFF; CDR3 DNA: TGTGCCAGCAGTTACAAGGCAGGGGAAAAACTGTTTTTT
clone size: NA; J gene: TRBJ1-1; V gene: TRBV9; D gene: NA; CDR3 protein: CASSVTVNTEAFF; CDR3 DNA: TGTGCCAGCAGCGTGACAGTAAACACTGAAGCTTTCTTT
clone size: once; J gene: TRBJ1-1; V gene: TRBV4-1; D gene: NA; CDR3 protein: CASSQVGQVIVEAFF; CDR3 DNA: TGCGCCAGCAGCCAAGTAGGCCAGGTCATCGTTGAAGCTTTCTTT
clone size: NA; J gene: TRBJ2-1; V gene: TRBV5-4; D gene: TRBD2; CDR3 protein: CASRPGTRTHNEQFF; CDR3 DNA: TGTGCCAGCAGACCCGGGACTAGAACCCACAATGAGCAGTTCTTC
clone size: NA; J gene: TRBJ2-5; V gene: TRBV6-5; D gene: NA; CDR3 protein: CASSYPSGSGETQYF; CDR3 DNA: TGTGCCAGCAGTTACCCATCCGGGAGCGGGGAGACCCAGTACTTC
clone size: once; J gene: TRBJ2-2; V gene: TRBV7-8; D gene: NA; CDR3 protein: CASSQRGGELFF; CDR3 DNA: TGTGCCAGCAGCCAGCGCGGCGGGGAGCTGTTTTTT
clone size: few; J gene: TRBJ1-1; V gene: TRBV27; D gene: TRBD1; CDR3 protein: CASSADRPGTEAFF; CDR3 DNA: TGTGCCAGCAGTGCGGACAGGCCGGGTACTGAAGCTTTCTTT
clone size: NA; J gene: TRBJ1-2; V gene: TRBV10-3; D gene: NA; CDR3 protein: CAISEGNTPNYGYTF; CDR3 DNA: TGTGCCATCAGTGAGGGCAATACGCCTAACTATGGCTACACCTTC
clone size: few; J gene: TRBJ2-5; V gene: TRBV7-8; D gene: NA; CDR3 protein: CASSLARGIGETQYF; CDR3 DNA: TGTGCCAGCAGCTTAGCGCGCGGGATAGGGGAGACCCAGTACTTC
clone size: NA; J gene: TRBJ2-7; V gene: TRBV3-1/TRBV3-2; D gene: NA; CDR3 protein: CASSFQHSRSYEQYF; CDR3 DNA: TGTGCCAGCAGCTTCCAGCACAGTCGTTCCTACGAGCAGTACTTC
clone size: NA; J gene: TRBJ1-2; V gene: TRBV4-1; D gene: TRBD1; CDR3 protein: CASSGNRGLDYGYTF; CDR3 DNA: TGCGCCAGCAGCGGAAACAGGGGCCTTGACTATGGCTACACCTTC
clone size: NA; J gene: TRBJ1-1; V gene: TRBV11-1; D gene: NA; CDR3 protein: CASSFQGTEAFF; CDR3 DNA: TGTGCCAGCAGCTTTCAGGGGACTGAAGCTTTCTTT
clone size: NA; J gene: TRBJ2-5; V gene: TRBV3-1/TRBV3-2; D gene: TRBD2; CDR3 protein: CASSQGSLAGGETQYF; CDR3 DNA: TGTGCCAGCAGCCAAGGGTCACTAGCGGGGGGGGAGACCCAGTACTTC
clone size: NA; J gene: TRBJ2-2; V gene: TRBV20-1; D gene: TRBD2; CDR3 protein: CSASLGLAGGSGELFF; CDR3 DNA: TGCAGTGCTAGTCTCGGACTAGCGGGGGGATCGGGGGAGCTGTTTTTT
clone size: NA; J gene: TRBJ1-1; V gene: TRBV9; D gene: NA; CDR3 protein: CASSVLQEPTEAFF; CDR3 DNA: TGTGCCAGCAGCGTACTGCAGGAACCTACTGAAGCTTTCTTT
clone size: NA; J gene: TRBJ2-1; V gene: TRBV5-4; D gene: NA; CDR3 protein: CASSLVNGENEQFF; CDR3 DNA: TGTGCCAGCAGCTTGGTAAACGGAGAGAATGAGCAGTTCTTC